Described below is a single T cell receptor beta chain sequence and its context. The method was immunoSEQ multiplex PCR; TCRdb's version includes in-frame clones alone and lacks a portion of them. The sample gives 110,000 or so clones, about nine tenths of which show up once; about 6% is in the top ten. These data originate in a study of T cell responses to AZD1222 COVID-19 vaccine. Here the sequenced sample was peripheral blood, taken 28 days after the second AZD1222 dose. The origin of this receptor is an adult who received the AZD1222 COVID-19 vaccine.

CDR3 sequence (DNA): TGTGCCAGCAACTACGCGGGAGCCATGAACACTGAAGCTTTCTTT. Translated: CASNYAGAMNTEAFF. The rearrangement links TRBV6-5 to TRBJ1-1; no reliable D call. V was cut by 7 bases and J by 0 bases, with 15 bases left in between. The V gene's germline CDR1 is MNHEY and CDR2 SVGAGI. CDR3 length: 15 amino acids.